What follows are 30 T cell receptor beta chains derived from one specimen sequenced in a study of shared clonotypes between healthy human individuals. Sequenced by immunoSEQ multiplex PCR; TCRdb stores in-frame clones only, minus some. The sample lists under 650,000 clones, 90% to 97% occurring once. The sample taken for sequencing was naive CD4+ T cells sorted from blood. The subset was: CD45RA+ positively selected. The receptors were sampled from a woman under 40 in good health.

V is TRBV10-1 and J is TRBJ2-7; D is unclear. V was cut by 2 bases and J by 0 bases, with 5 bases left in between. The CDR3 is 13 residues long. Germline loops: CDR1 WNHNN, CDR2 SYGVQD (reference sequence). The CDR3 region is CASSEEISYEQYF. The CDR3 coding sequence is TGCGCCAGCAGTGAGGAGATCTCCTACGAGCAGTACTTC.

The chain is built from TRBV30 and TRBJ2-3; D call uncertain. Trimming removed 3 bases from V and 4 bases from J, with 5 bases in between. Per germline, CDR1 GTSNPN and CDR2 SVGIG (reference sequence). This CDR3 is built from 11 residues. CDR3 loop: CAWRISDTQYF. The CDR3 DNA follows: TGTGCCTGGAGAATTTCAGATACGCAGTATTTT.

This chain links TRBV19 with TRBJ2-2; 8 nucleotides agree with TRBD1. The CDR3 runs 17 residues. CDR1 is LNHDA, CDR2 SQIVND, per germline (reference sequence). V gave up 4 bases and J gave up 7 bases; unmatched junction bases: 14. The CDR3, as DNA: TGTGCCAGTAGTACGACAGGGGTCATCGGGTCTGGCGGGGAGCTGTTTTTT. Its translation is CASSTTGVIGSGGELFF.

The V gene is TRBV6-6, the J gene TRBJ2-3; D ambiguous. Looked up from germline, CDR1 is MNHNY and CDR2 is SVGAGI (reference sequence). V was shortened by 2 bases and J by 0 bases, with 9 bases between the two germline ends. The CDR3 covers 15 residues. CDR3 in amino acids: CASSYRRFSTDTQYF. CDR3 DNA sequence: TGTGCCAGCAGTTACCGACGTTTTAGCACAGATACGCAGTATTTT.

This chain joins TRBV14 and TRBJ2-7; 10 nucleotides line up with TRBD1. The CDR3 extends over 14 amino acids. Germline-derived CDR1 and CDR2 are SGHDN and FVKESK. The V gene end was trimmed by 4 bases and the J gene end by 3 bases; junction bases not matched to a gene: 3. The CDR3 reads CASSPGQGGYEQYF. The CDR3 coding sequence is TGTGCCAGCAGCCCAGGACAGGGGGGCTACGAGCAGTACTTC.

The rearrangement uses TRBV6-5 and TRBJ2-7, with D possibly matching TRBD1 (5 bases). The V gene lost 2 bases and the J gene lost 1 base, with 9 bases spanning the gap. The CDR3 has 14 amino acids. Germline loops: CDR1 MNHEY, CDR2 SVGAGI. The CDR3 bases are TGTGCCAGCAGTTACGATGACAGTTCCTACGAGCAGTACTTC. As protein: CASSYDDSSYEQYF.

The chain combines TRBV27 with TRBJ1-2; the match to TRBD1 covers 7 bases. There are 14 residues in the CDR3. V gave up 5 bases and J gave up 2 bases; unmatched junction bases: 5. Germline CDR1 is MNHEY and CDR2 is SMNVEV (reference sequence). CDR3 sequence (DNA): TGTGCCAGCAGTCCACAGGGGTCGAACTATGGCTACACCTTC. The encoded protein is CASSPQGSNYGYTF.

Notes on this clone: The germline gene is not matched at one end of the junction; a read error may be the cause. The chain uses TRBV6-4 and TRBJ2-7; D is perhaps TRBD1 or TRBD2 (5 bases each). The germline V gene has CDR1 MRHNA and CDR2 SNTAGT. CDR3 length: 16 amino acids. The CDR3 sequence: CASSYSGRATSYEQYF. As DNA, the CDR3 is TGTGCCAGCAGTTACTCGGGGCGGGCTACTTCCTACGAGCAGTACTTC.

The J gene is TRBJ1-5, the V gene TRBV6-1; TRBD1 is a possible D gene (6 bases). Trimming took off 2 bases at V and 5 bases at J, with 13 bases between the two ends. Per the germline V gene, CDR1 is MNHNS and CDR2 is SASEGT. This CDR3 is built from 15 residues. The CDR3: CASSETTDSHQPQHF. The CDR3 DNA sequence: TGTGCCAGCAGTGAAACCACGGACAGTCATCAGCCCCAGCATTTT.

The chain employs TRBV10-3 and TRBJ1-1, with D unclear. The germline V gene has CDR1 ENHRY and CDR2 SYGVKD. The CDR3 sequence is 13 residues long. Trimming left V 7 bases short and J 3 bases short, with 12 bases between. The CDR3 nucleotides read TGTGCCATCAACCGCCGGGGAGACACTGAAGCTTTCTTT. This gives the protein CAINRRGDTEAFF.

The V gene is TRBV28, the J gene TRBJ1-4, with 10 bases lining up with TRBD1. J gave up 7 bases and V 5 bases, and 10 bases lay outside the gene matches. Germline V gives CDR1 MDHEN, CDR2 SYDVKM. The CDR3 runs 16 residues. The CDR3 bases are TGTGCCAGCAGTCTAACCATGCGGGACAGGGGTGAAAAACTGTTTTTT. Encoded protein: CASSLTMRDRGEKLFF.

The chain uses TRBV27 and TRBJ2-5, with TRBD2 matching 11 bases. The DNA end is more similar to TRBJ2-7, so the J call may be wrong. Germline-derived CDR1 and CDR2 are MNHEY and SMNVEV (reference sequence). CDR3 length: 13 amino acids. For the CDR3, the DNA is TGTGCCAGCAGGAATAGCGGGAGGGACGAGCAGTACTTC. Amino acids: CASRNSGRDEQYF.

The chain links TRBV7-2 to TRBJ2-3; D gene ambiguous. In germline, CDR1 is SGHTA, CDR2 FQGNSA. The CDR3 sequence is 15 residues long. Trimming took off 4 bases at V and 3 bases at J, with 14 bases between the two ends. The CDR3 DNA sequence: TGTGCCAGCAGCTCGCCCGGAAGAAGGACAGATACGCAGTATTTT. Encoded protein: CASSSPGRRTDTQYF.

This clone is a singleton in its sample. This sequence joins TRBV27 and TRBJ2-7, with D perhaps TRBD2 (5 bases). The germline V gene encodes CDR1 MNHEY and CDR2 SMNVEV (reference sequence). The CDR3 sequence is 15 residues long. Deletions cut 7 bases from V and 0 bases from J, with 16 bases between. CDR3 sequence: CASKEDPANSYEQYF. The CDR3 nucleotides are TGTGCCAGCAAGGAGGATCCGGCCAACTCCTACGAGCAGTACTTC.

V gene TRBV6-1 combines with J gene TRBJ2-7; maybe TRBD2 (6 bases). Germline CDR1 MNHNS, CDR2 SASEGT. The V end lost 8 bases, the J end lost 3 bases, and 8 bases lay between the germline ends. This CDR3 contains 11 residues. The CDR3 coding sequence is TGTGCCAGCCGGGGGTTCTACGAGCAGTACTTC. Amino acids: CASRGFYEQYF.

The gene calls are TRBV7-9 and TRBJ2-2; 8 bases match TRBD2. The germline V gene encodes CDR1 SEHNR and CDR2 FQNEAQ (reference sequence). J lost 5 bases, V lost 6 bases, and 14 bases had no gene match. CDR3 length equals 17 residues. CDR3: CASSPGKSGRRTGELFF. DNA of the CDR3: TGTGCCAGCAGTCCGGGGAAAAGCGGGAGAAGAACCGGGGAGCTGTTTTTT.

This rearrangement joins TRBV5-8 to TRBJ2-3; D gene ambiguous. This CDR3 comprises 16 residues. Germline V lookup: CDR1 SGHTS, CDR2 YDEGEE. V dropped 2 bases and J dropped 0 bases, with 13 bases sitting between them. The CDR3 DNA reads TGTGCCAGCAGCTTAACCGACCGAACTAGCACAGATACGCAGTATTTT. Residues: CASSLTDRTSTDTQYF.

V usage is TRBV27 and J usage is TRBJ2-7; 11 bases align to TRBD1. V gave up 8 bases and J gave up 6 bases; unmatched junction bases: 15. This CDR3 has 16 residues. Germline V gene data show CDR1 as MNHEY and CDR2 as SMNVEV (reference sequence). CDR3: CASLTFGTGGFSEQYF. The CDR3 region has the DNA TGTGCCAGCCTCACTTTCGGGACAGGGGGTTTCTCCGAGCAGTACTTC.

This chain joins TRBV5-4 and TRBJ2-1; 8 bases are shared with TRBD2. CDR1 and CDR2 (germline): SGHNT, YYREEE (reference sequence). With 5 bases clipped from V and 9 bases from J, the junction kept 16 bases outside the gene matches. The CDR3 spans 16 residues. CDR3 bases: TGTGCCAGCAGTCGAAAGGTAGGAGCGGGAGATGGTGAGCAGTTCTTC. This translates into CASSRKVGAGDGEQFF.

The V gene is TRBV4-1, the J gene TRBJ1-5; no firm D call. The CDR3 contains 15 residues. The germline V and J ends were trimmed by 1 base and 0 bases, with 7 bases remaining between them. Germline V gene data show CDR1 as MGHRA and CDR2 as YSYEKL. The CDR3 nucleotides read TGCGCCAGCAGCCAAGTGGACGGTAGCAATCAGCCCCAGCATTTT. Its translation: CASSQVDGSNQPQHF.

As regards this clone: The sample has other DNA sequences that encode this CDR3 too. The CDR3 reads CASSPDRNYGYTF. CDR3 nucleotides: TGTGCCAGCTCACCGGACAGAAACTATGGCTACACCTTC. V is TRBV18 and J is TRBJ1-2; a weak D match, TRBD1 (6 bases). Per germline, CDR1 KGHSH and CDR2 LQKENI. This CDR3 has 13 residues. Trimming removed 3 bases from V and 2 bases from J, with 7 bases in between.

This chain joins TRBV10-2 and TRBJ2-2; no reliable D call. V was clipped by 7 bases and J by 6 bases, with 12 bases between them. In germline, CDR1 is WSHSY, CDR2 SAAADI. The CDR3 totals 13 residues. CDR3 in DNA: TGCGCCAGCAAAGACTTAGCCCCCGGGGAGCTGTTTTTT. Its protein product is CASKDLAPGELFF.

J is TRBJ2-1 and V is TRBV7-3, with 8 bases lining up with TRBD1. V lost 6 bases to trimming and J lost 1 base; unmatched junction nucleotides: 5. CDR3 size: 15 residues. Germline V lookup: CDR1 SGHTA, CDR2 FQGTGA. The DNA for the CDR3 is TGTGCCAGCAGTTACGACAGGGGTTCCTACAATGAGCAGTTCTTC. Amino acid sequence: CASSYDRGSYNEQFF.

The genes are TRBV13 and TRBJ2-1; no clear D gene. CDR1 is PRHDT, CDR2 FYEKMQ, per germline (reference sequence). Trimming shortened V by 7 bases and J by 8 bases, and 12 bases separated the two germline ends. The CDR3 has 12 residues. The CDR3 loop reads CASTPHPHEQFF. The CDR3 coding sequence is TGTGCCAGCACCCCCCACCCCCATGAGCAGTTCTTC.

The chain recombines TRBV28 with TRBJ1-2, with 7 nucleotides matching TRBD1. Germline-derived CDR1 and CDR2 are MDHEN and SYDVKM. The CDR3 loop spans 13 amino acids. The V segment lost 4 bases and the J segment 5 bases; nucleotides outside the gene matches: 4. The CDR3 DNA reads TGTGCCAGCAGTTCGACAGGGCAGTATGGCTACACCTTC. Encoded protein: CASSSTGQYGYTF.

The rearrangement links TRBV28 to TRBJ2-1, with D tentatively TRBD2 (5 bases). This CDR3 is built from 14 residues. From germline, CDR1 is MDHEN and CDR2 SYDVKM. Trimming shortened V by 4 bases and J by 4 bases, and 11 bases separated the two germline ends. CDR3 region: CASSSTGIYNEQFF. CDR3 nucleotides: TGTGCCAGCAGTTCTACCGGGATTTACAATGAGCAGTTCTTC.

The chain has TRBV23-1 and TRBJ1-5; perhaps TRBD1 as D (5 bases). TRBV23-1 is flagged as an ORF with uncertain function. V lost 7 bases to trimming and J lost 4 bases, with 8 bases between them. The CDR3 has 12 amino acids. CDR3 nucleotides: TGCGCCAGCAATTCAGGGAATCAGCCCCAGCATTTT. It is translated as CASNSGNQPQHF.

V is TRBV28 and J is TRBJ1-2, with a tentative D call TRBD1 (6 bases). The CDR3 extends over 13 amino acids. Germline lookup yields CDR1 MDHEN and CDR2 SYDVKM. V lost 4 bases and J 7 bases, leaving 13 bases between the germline ends. The CDR3 sequence: CASSSGQRGGYTF. The CDR3 DNA follows: TGTGCCAGCAGTTCGGGACAAAGGGGTGGCTACACCTTC.

The V call is TRBV18, the J call TRBJ2-2; D is perhaps TRBD2 (5 bases). V lost 5 bases, J lost 4 bases, and 14 bases lay in between. Germline V CDR1 and CDR2: KGHSH, LQKENI. This CDR3 contains 15 residues. The CDR3 DNA is TGTGCCAGCTCATTATCGAGCGGAGGCACCGGGGAGCTGTTTTTT. This gives the protein CASSLSSGGTGELFF.

V usage is TRBV7-8 and J usage is TRBJ2-1; no clear D gene. Germline lookup yields CDR1 SGHVS and CDR2 FQNEAQ. V was clipped by 5 bases and J by 9 bases, with 14 bases between them. This CDR3 has 13 amino acids. The CDR3 spells CASSERNPGEQFF. DNA of the CDR3: TGTGCCAGCAGCGAACGCAATCCGGGTGAGCAGTTCTTC.